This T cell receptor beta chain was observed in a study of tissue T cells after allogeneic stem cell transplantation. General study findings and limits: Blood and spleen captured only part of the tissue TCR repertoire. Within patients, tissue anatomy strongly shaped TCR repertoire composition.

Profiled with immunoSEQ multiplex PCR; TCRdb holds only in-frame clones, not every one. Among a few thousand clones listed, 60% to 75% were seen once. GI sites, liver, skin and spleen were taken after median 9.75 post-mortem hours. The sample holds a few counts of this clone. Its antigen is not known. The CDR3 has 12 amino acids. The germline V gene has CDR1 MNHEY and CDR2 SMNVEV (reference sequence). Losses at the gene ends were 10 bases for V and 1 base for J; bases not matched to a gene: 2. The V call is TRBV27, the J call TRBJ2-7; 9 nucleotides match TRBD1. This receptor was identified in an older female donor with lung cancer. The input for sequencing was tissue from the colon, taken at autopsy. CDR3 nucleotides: TGTGCCACAGGGACAGGGTCCTACGAGCAGTACTTC. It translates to CATGTGSYEQYF.